A single sample gave rise to the 32 T cell receptor beta chains below, sequenced in a study of blood T cells in healthy people across ages. Primers used in a second PCR of roughly 6 to 12 cycles were a sample-barcoded 5' primer and a J-beta primer mix. TCRdb reprocessed the 5' RACE reads via MiXCR and lists one record per CDR3 protein. This table has about 1,600,000 distinct CDR3 sequences, approximately 40% appearing once. The sample was blood. The source is a woman aged 18-30 years in good health.

The chain combines TRBV29-1 with TRBJ2-1; the D gene is possibly TRBD2 (5 bases). CDR1 and CDR2 from the germline V gene are SQVTM and ANQGSEA. The CDR3 totals 12 residues. With 1 base removed from V and 7 bases from J, the gap between germline ends came to 8 bases. CDR3 bases: TGCAGCGTTGAAGCGGGGTTGAATGAGCAGTTCTTC. This translates into CSVEAGLNEQFF.

This chain links TRBV2 with TRBJ2-7, with 12 nucleotides matching TRBD2. The closer fit of TRBJ2-5 to the DNA end suggests the J call may be wrong. The CDR3 has 15 residues. Germline V gene data show CDR1 as SNHLY and CDR2 as FYNNEI. The DNA for the CDR3 is TGTGCCAGCAGAAGGACTAGCGGGAATGGGGAGACCCAGTACTTC. Translating it yields CASRRTSGNGETQYF.

The chain couples TRBV12-5 to TRBJ2-7; weak D call: TRBD1 (6 bases). Trimming removed 3 bases from V and 7 bases from J, with 22 bases in between. The CDR3 length is 16 residues. From germline, CDR1 is LGHNT and CDR2 FRNRAP. The CDR3 is CASGLFLQGSANEQYF. CDR3 DNA sequence: TGTGCTAGTGGTTTATTTCTTCAGGGGAGCGCCAATGAGCAGTACTTC.

This chain connects TRBV4-1 to TRBJ2-4; 8 bases agree with TRBD2. Per germline, CDR1 MGHRA and CDR2 YSYEKL. After removal of 4 bases from V and 6 bases from J, the junction contained 11 bases not matched to a gene. The CDR3 totals 16 residues. CDR3 nucleotides: TGCGCCAGCAGCCCGGGACTAGAGCGCCTGTTAAACATTCAGTACTTC. Encoded protein: CASSPGLERLLNIQYF.

The CDR3 DNA is TGTGCCTCAGGTGGCGGGGGGCAAGTTGGCTACACCTTC. It codes for CASGGGGQVGYTF. The chain employs TRBV28 and TRBJ1-2; D is possibly TRBD1 (6 bases). The ends were cut back, 11 bases at V and 7 bases at J, with 20 bases in the middle. The CDR3 contains 13 residues. CDR1 is MDHEN and CDR2 is SYDVKM in the germline V gene.

This clonotype was found a few times. V usage is TRBV5-6 and J usage is TRBJ2-7; D not resolved. V was cut by 4 bases and J by 6 bases, with 14 bases left in between. Germline CDR1 and CDR2: SGHDT and YYEEEE. The CDR3 has 13 amino acids. CDR3 loop: CASSPPFGREQYF. As DNA, the CDR3 is TGTGCCAGCAGCCCTCCATTCGGTCGCGAGCAGTACTTC.

V gene TRBV7-6 combines with J gene TRBJ2-1; possibly TRBD1 for D (8 bases). Germline V gene data show CDR1 as SGHVS and CDR2 as FNYEAQ. This CDR3 has 17 residues. With 3 bases removed from V and 4 bases from J, the gap between germline ends came to 19 bases. DNA for the CDR3: TGTGCCAGCAGCTTTGAATACAGCGGGACAGGATACAATGAGCAGTTCTTC. This gives the protein CASSFEYSGTGYNEQFF.

J is TRBJ2-3 and V is TRBV19, with 11 bases fitting TRBD2. The CDR3 extends over 17 amino acids. V trimming: 3 bases; J trimming: 2 bases; junction bases outside the gene matches: 7. Germline V lookup: CDR1 LNHDA, CDR2 SQIVND (reference sequence). CDR3 DNA sequence: TGTGCCAGTAGTATCCCCTGGACTAGCGGGTACACAGATACGCAGTATTTT. Residues: CASSIPWTSGYTDTQYF. The full variable domain, completed using reference TRBV19 and TRBJ2-3, is DGGITQSPKYLFRKEGQNVTLSCEQNLNHDAMYWYRQDPGQGLRLIYYSQIVNDFQKGDIAEGYSVSREKKESFPLTVTSAQKNPTAFYLCASSIPWTSGYTDTQYFGPGTRLTVL.

The chain carries TRBV4-2 and TRBJ2-5, with 10 bases aligning to TRBD2. The length of the CDR3 is 17 residues. Germline V CDR1 and CDR2: LGHNA, YNFKEQ. V shed 1 base, J shed 11 bases, and the junction held 16 bases outside the gene matches. For the CDR3, the DNA is TGTGCCAGCAGCCAAGCCTGGGGGACTAGCGCGGATGGGGAGCAGTACTTC. Protein product: CASSQAWGTSADGEQYF.

The chain carries TRBV6-5 and TRBJ1-4; D possibly corresponds to TRBD1 (5 bases). V lost 6 bases, J lost 5 bases, and 13 bases lay in between. CDR1 is MNHEY and CDR2 is SVGAGI in the germline V gene. The CDR3 has 14 residues. The CDR3 here is CASSPGLKNEKLFF. CDR3 nucleotide sequence: TGTGCCAGCAGCCCGGGACTGAAGAATGAAAAACTGTTTTTT.

The V gene is TRBV6-5, the J gene TRBJ1-1; D uncertain. This CDR3 region has 13 residues. V dropped 4 bases and J dropped 1 base, with 7 bases sitting between them. Germline V CDR1 and CDR2: MNHEY, SVGAGI. The CDR3 DNA reads as TGTGCCAGCAGTTTCAATTCGAACACTGAAGCTTTCTTT. It is translated as CASSFNSNTEAFF.

This sequence joins TRBV28 and TRBJ1-5; D perhaps matches TRBD1 (6 bases). Germline-derived CDR1 and CDR2 are MDHEN and SYDVKM. Trimming removed 6 bases at V and 3 bases at J, with 15 bases between. This CDR3 is 15 amino acids long. CDR3 sequence: CASRTQGSNNQPQHF. The CDR3 region has the DNA TGTGCCAGCAGAACACAGGGCAGTAACAATCAGCCCCAGCATTTT.

V usage is TRBV4-1 and J usage is TRBJ2-4, with 9 bases matching TRBD2. V dropped 8 bases and J dropped 13; count of bases not matched to a gene: 18. The CDR3 length is 15 residues. The germline V gene encodes CDR1 MGHRA and CDR2 YSYEKL. The CDR3 sequence is CASCPIAGVNNEQYF. Written as DNA, the CDR3 is TGCGCCAGCTGCCCGATAGCGGGAGTGAACAATGAGCAGTACTTC.

This clonotype was counted a few times. The CDR3 DNA reads as TGTGCCAGCAGTTACTCGAGTAAATCCGTGAGTGGAGCGGGAGGGCCTCGGACGCAGTATTTT. Its translation: CASSYSSKSVSGAGGPRTQYF. The rearrangement uses TRBV6-2 or TRBV6-3 and TRBJ2-3, with TRBD2 matching 10 bases. The CDR3 contains 21 residues. V lost 0 bases and J lost 9; bases outside the gene matches: 24. The germline V gene has CDR1 MNHEY and CDR2 SVGEGT.

A single count supports this clonotype. With a much larger clone just one base away, this may be a read error. The chain employs TRBV12-3 or TRBV12-4 and TRBJ1-2; D gene ambiguous. The CDR3 runs 13 residues. The CDR3 is CASSLGGVYGNTF. Here the CDR3 DNA reads TGTGCCAGCAGTTTAGGGGGAGTCTATGGCAACACCTTC.

The chain links TRBV5-1 to TRBJ1-6; no clear D gene. The V end was cut by 5 bases, the J end by 7 bases, with 10 bases between. The CDR3 extends over 13 amino acids. Germline lookup yields CDR1 SGHRS and CDR2 YFSETQ. The CDR3 bases are TGCGCCAGCAGTCACAGCAGCAATTCACCCCTCCACTTT. The encoded protein is CASSHSSNSPLHF.

This clonotype was seen a handful of times. The V and J genes are TRBV11-2 and TRBJ2-3, with 9 bases aligning to TRBD2. V lost 2 bases and J lost 4; bases outside the gene matches: 4. CDR3 length: 15 residues. In germline, CDR1 is SGHAT, CDR2 FQNNGV. CDR3 DNA: TGTGCCAGCAGCTTATTCGGCGGGAGGGCAGATACGCAGTATTTT. Amino acid sequence: CASSLFGGRADTQYF.

V gene TRBV5-1 combines with J gene TRBJ2-1; 7 positions agree with TRBD1. The CDR3 has 14 residues. J lost 8 bases, V lost 6 bases, and 11 bases had no gene match. Germline CDR1 and CDR2: SGHRS and YFSETQ. This CDR3 is CASNSGQVGDEQFF. Written as DNA, the CDR3 is TGCGCCAGCAACTCAGGACAGGTTGGGGATGAGCAGTTCTTC.

The gene calls are TRBV11-2 and TRBJ2-1, with D perhaps matching TRBD2 (5 bases). CDR1 and CDR2 (germline): SGHAT, FQNNGV. The V gene lost 5 bases and the J gene lost 5 bases, with 19 bases spanning the gap. There are 16 residues in the CDR3. CDR3 residues: CASSLAGPGRNNEQFF. In DNA form, the CDR3 reads TGTGCCAGCAGCCTCGCGGGTCCGGGCAGGAACAATGAGCAGTTCTTC. Full variable domain (rest looked up from reference TRBV11-2 and TRBJ2-1): EAGVAQSPRYKIIEKRQSVAFWCNPISGHATLYWYQQILGQGPKLLIQFQNNGVVDDSQLPKDRFSAERLKGVDSTLKIQPAKLEDSAVYLCASSLAGPGRNNEQFFGPGTRLTVL.

The gene calls are TRBV6-6 and TRBJ2-7, with TRBD2 identical over 11 bases. Germline CDR1 and CDR2: MNHNY and SVGAGI (reference sequence). V lost 2 bases and J lost 7; bases outside the gene matches: 10. The CDR3 consists of 16 residues. This CDR3 is CASSYLSGGASHEQYF. The CDR3 nucleotides read TGTGCCAGCAGTTACCTTAGCGGGGGGGCGTCTCATGAGCAGTACTTC.

This chain joins TRBV12-3 or TRBV12-4 and TRBJ2-7; D is tentatively TRBD1 or TRBD2 (5 bases each). Trimming took off 8 bases at V and 6 bases at J, with 11 bases between the two ends. The CDR3 runs 11 residues. CDR3 residues: CASGLRAEQYF. The DNA of the CDR3 is TGTGCCAGCGGACTCAGGGCCGAGCAGTACTTC.

This clonotype was seen once. The chain has TRBV7-9 and TRBJ2-7, with 8 bases matching TRBD2. The CDR3 sequence is 15 residues long. Germline values: CDR1 SEHNR, CDR2 FQNEAQ (reference sequence). The ends lost 2 bases at V and 6 bases at J; junction bases unmatched: 9. The chain's CDR3 is CASSLLAGGLGEQYF. The CDR3 DNA follows: TGTGCCAGCAGCTTACTGGCGGGGGGACTGGGCGAGCAGTACTTC.

This clonotype was counted a few times. The rearrangement joins TRBV29-1 to TRBJ2-3, with unresolved D. The CDR3 consists of 18 residues. V lost 0 bases and J 0 bases, leaving 19 bases between the germline ends. Germline CDR1 SQVTM, CDR2 ANQGSEA. CDR3: CSVEEESEAVSSTDTQYF. CDR3 nucleotides: TGCAGCGTTGAAGAAGAGTCCGAGGCAGTTTCTAGCACAGATACGCAGTATTTT.

The genes are TRBV5-6 and TRBJ2-7, with TRBD2 identical over 9 bases. Unmatched junction bases numbered 17, after V lost 1 base and J lost 12 bases. Germline V gene lookup returns CDR1 SGHDT and CDR2 YYEEEE. This CDR3 has 16 residues. This CDR3 is CASSLPPAGGRETRYF. The CDR3 nucleotides are TGTGCCAGCAGCTTGCCGCCTGCGGGAGGGAGAGAGACCCGGTACTTC.

This clonotype was counted a few times. The chain joins TRBV10-3 to TRBJ1-2; 11 bases are a match to TRBD1. Trimming at V came to 10 bases and at J to 4 bases, leaving 5 bases not matched to a gene. Germline V CDR1 and CDR2: ENHRY, SYGVKD. The CDR3 sequence is 13 residues long. CDR3 nucleotides: TGTGCCACCGGGACAGGGGGAATCTATGGCTACACCTTC. This encodes CATGTGGIYGYTF.

The CDR3 DNA sequence: TGTGCCAGCAGCTTTTCCTCGCGATTGGCGGGAGGTGATGCGCAGTATTTT. This sequence encodes CASSFSSRLAGGDAQYF. The chain links TRBV7-2 to TRBJ2-3; 8 positions match TRBD2. V trimming: 3 bases; J trimming: 10 bases; junction bases outside the gene matches: 18. There are 17 residues in the CDR3. Germline CDR1 reads SGHTA; CDR2 reads FQGNSA.

The V call is TRBV7-9, the J call TRBJ2-1; D possibly corresponds to TRBD2 (5 bases). Trimming stripped 8 bases from V and 6 bases from J, with 8 bases between. The V gene's germline CDR1 is SEHNR and CDR2 FQNEAQ (reference sequence). The CDR3 extends over 11 amino acids. The CDR3 here is CASPRGNEQFF. The CDR3 nucleotides are TGTGCCAGCCCCCGGGGCAATGAGCAGTTCTTC.

The chain joins TRBV9 to TRBJ1-6; D not certain. The germline V and J ends were trimmed by 3 bases and 0 bases, with 10 bases remaining between them. In germline, CDR1 is SGDLS, CDR2 YYNGEE. The CDR3 totals 16 residues. The CDR3 DNA reads TGTGCCAGCAGCGATACGGCGAGCTCCTATAATTCACCCCTCCACTTT. Its translation is CASSDTASSYNSPLHF.

The gene calls are TRBV11-2 and TRBJ2-1; TRBD2 might be the D (7 bases). Per the germline V gene, CDR1 is SGHAT and CDR2 is FQNNGV. The CDR3 is 15 residues long. V was pared by 5 bases and J by 5 bases, with 16 bases between. The CDR3 region has the DNA TGTGCCAGCAGCCCAGTTGGGGGGGCAAACAATGAGCAGTTCTTC. It is translated as CASSPVGGANNEQFF.

This clonotype occurred a few times. This rearrangement joins TRBV6-1 to TRBJ1-6, with 10 bases fitting TRBD1. This CDR3 has 17 amino acids. Trimming took 2 bases from V and 7 from J; bases not matched to a gene: 8. Germline values: CDR1 MNHNS, CDR2 SASEGT. This CDR3 is CASSELTGGAVNSPLHF. CDR3 nucleotides: TGTGCCAGCAGTGAATTGACAGGGGGCGCGGTAAATTCACCCCTCCACTTT.

The rearrangement joins TRBV2 to TRBJ2-7; 12 positions agree with TRBD1. Germline V gene sequence: CDR1 SNHLY, CDR2 FYNNEI. The V gene end was trimmed by 7 bases and the J gene end by 4 bases; junction bases not matched to a gene: 5. The CDR3 covers 14 residues. In DNA form, the CDR3 reads TGTGCCAGCAACCGGGACAGGGGGCGTTACGAGCAGTACTTC. Protein product: CASNRDRGRYEQYF.

The chain recombines TRBV28 with TRBJ2-1; TRBD2 agrees at 7 bases. This CDR3 comprises 16 residues. Germline V gene lookup returns CDR1 MDHEN and CDR2 SYDVKM. After removal of 7 bases from V and 0 bases from J, the junction contained 9 bases not matched to a gene. Here the CDR3 reads CASTRAGLSSYNEQFF. The CDR3 DNA reads TGTGCCAGCACCCGAGCGGGGTTGTCCTCCTACAATGAGCAGTTCTTC.